The 13 T cell receptor beta chains below come from one sample, sequenced in a study of cytomegalovirus exposure and HLA in healthy donors. Primers: 60 Vbeta forward and 13 Jbeta reverse. The data were produced by immunoSEQ multiplex PCR, yet TCRdb's version contains in-frame clones alone and is incomplete. The profile covers about 190,000 clones, with over 60% appearing a single time and about 1% taken by the ten largest. Specimen: PBMCs. The receptors come from a woman aged 40 to 49 in good health and CMV-seronegative.

The chain joins TRBV4-3 to TRBJ2-7, with D possibly being TRBD2 (7 bases). CDR1 is LGHNA, CDR2 YSLEER, per germline. The CDR3 is made up of 15 amino acids. The V end was cut by 4 bases, the J end by 0 bases, with 13 bases between. The CDR3 loop reads CASSRYGGLSYEQYF. The CDR3 DNA reads TGCGCCAGCAGCCGTTACGGGGGGCTCTCCTACGAGCAGTACTTC.

This clone showed up just once. The gene calls are TRBV19 and TRBJ1-1; D not certain. The ends were cut back, 4 bases at V and 3 bases at J, with 3 bases in the middle. CDR1 is LNHDA, CDR2 SQIVND, per germline (reference sequence). This CDR3 spans 11 amino acids. CDR3 in amino acids: CASSTYTEAFF. In DNA form, the CDR3 reads TGTGCCAGTAGTACGTACACTGAAGCTTTCTTT.

This chain connects TRBV5-1 to TRBJ1-5; TRBD1 is a possible D gene (5 bases). There are 15 residues in the CDR3. CDR1 is SGHRS, CDR2 YFSETQ, per germline. The V gene lost 0 bases and the J gene lost 6 bases, with 13 bases spanning the gap. CDR3 sequence: CASSLAGTLGQPQHF. The CDR3 DNA sequence: TGCGCCAGCAGCTTGGCCGGGACTTTAGGTCAGCCCCAGCATTTT.

The chain is built from TRBV5-8 and TRBJ2-5; weak D call: TRBD1 (5 bases). Germline values: CDR1 SGHTS, CDR2 YDEGEE. The CDR3 length is 15 residues. V dropped 0 bases and J dropped 4 bases, with 13 bases sitting between them. The CDR3 loop is CASSLGSQGRETQYF. CDR3 in DNA: TGTGCCAGCAGCTTGGGATCCCAGGGCCGAGAGACCCAGTACTTC.

This chain connects TRBV5-1 to TRBJ2-1; D is perhaps TRBD1 (6 bases). This CDR3 contains 15 residues. CDR1 and CDR2 from the germline V gene are SGHRS and YFSETQ. Trimming removed 3 bases from V and 0 bases from J, with 10 bases in between. CDR3 DNA sequence: TGCGCCAGCAGCTGGACAGCTCCCTCCTACAATGAGCAGTTCTTC. Protein product: CASSWTAPSYNEQFF.

The V gene is TRBV27, the J gene TRBJ2-2; no clear D gene. V shed 2 bases and J shed 0 bases, with 13 bases lying between them. Germline values: CDR1 MNHEY, CDR2 SMNVEV (reference sequence). The CDR3 has 17 amino acids. CDR3 coding DNA: TGTGCCAGCAGTTTAAGAGTCGGCGCGGCGAACACCGGGGAGCTGTTTTTT. Its translation is CASSLRVGAANTGELFF.

The V call is TRBV18, the J call TRBJ2-3, with 13 bases fitting TRBD2. Germline V gene sequence: CDR1 KGHSH, CDR2 LQKENI. V lost 3 bases, J lost 3 bases, and 6 bases stayed unmatched. This CDR3 spans 17 amino acids. CDR3 protein: CASSPRLAGGNTDTQYF. CDR3 nucleotide sequence: TGTGCCAGCTCACCGAGACTAGCGGGAGGTAATACAGATACGCAGTATTTT.

V is TRBV7-9 and J is TRBJ2-7; D unclear. V lost 8 bases, J lost 6 bases, and 11 bases lay in between. Germline CDR1 reads SEHNR; CDR2 reads FQNEAQ (reference sequence). The CDR3 has 11 amino acids. CDR3 bases: TGTGCCAGCGGCACCGCCTTCGAGCAGTACTTC. This sequence encodes CASGTAFEQYF.

This sequence joins TRBV7-9 and TRBJ2-1; possibly TRBD2 for D (6 bases). Germline V gives CDR1 SEHNR, CDR2 FQNEAQ (reference sequence). CDR3 length: 13 residues. Trimming took off 4 bases at V and 10 bases at J, with 14 bases between the two ends. CDR3 in amino acids: CASSSTGLPEQFF. CDR3 in DNA: TGTGCCAGCAGCTCCACGGGACTCCCGGAGCAGTTCTTC.

The genes are TRBV6-5 and TRBJ1-2, with unresolved D. CDR1 and CDR2 (germline): MNHEY, SVGAGI. With 6 bases removed from V and 0 bases from J, the gap between germline ends came to 14 bases. The CDR3 covers 15 residues. In nucleotides, the CDR3 is TGTGCCAGCAGACCAGGAGGGCCTCCTAACTATGGCTACACCTTC. The encoded protein is CASRPGGPPNYGYTF.

This clone was seen only a few times. The chain couples TRBV5-6 to TRBJ2-1; 9 positions match TRBD2. The CDR3 covers 19 residues. From germline, CDR1 is SGHDT and CDR2 YYEEEE. The trim removed 3 bases at V and 8 bases at J, leaving 21 bases unmatched. The CDR3 protein is CASSSRGPSGRRIWDEQFF. In DNA, the CDR3 is TGTGCCAGCAGCTCGAGGGGCCCCAGCGGGAGGAGGATCTGGGATGAGCAGTTCTTC.

The chain recombines TRBV9 with TRBJ1-5; D is unresolved. Germline lookup yields CDR1 SGDLS and CDR2 YYNGEE. The CDR3 spans 14 residues. V was cut by 0 bases and J by 5 bases, with 9 bases left in between. CDR3 loop: CASSVDGGHQPQHF. The CDR3, as DNA: TGTGCCAGCAGCGTAGACGGCGGGCATCAGCCCCAGCATTTT.

The rearrangement joins TRBV7-8 to TRBJ2-2, with TRBD2 matching over 8 bases. The CDR3 is made up of 15 amino acids. The V gene end was trimmed by 2 bases and the J gene end by 7 bases; junction bases not matched to a gene: 6. Germline V CDR1 and CDR2: SGHVS, FQNEAQ. CDR3 nucleotides: TGTGCCAGCAGCTTACGGGAGGGGCTTAACGGGGAGCTGTTTTTT. Translated: CASSLREGLNGELFF.